The clone carrying this TCR beta chain was seen many times. Its target is not known. The sample is drawn from a study of T cell repertoires in cytomegalovirus infection. Whole-study context: Indications came from public TCR beta signatures; they pointed to CMV infection and to a matching HLA type.

General observations from the study: It was HLA-C-restricted CMV-specific TCR beta clonotypes that dominated the response ex vivo.

TCRdb reprocessed the reads with MiXCR, giving one entry per CDR3 protein. The sample has roughly 200,000 distinct CDR3 sequences; roughly 9.8% are singletons. The CDR3 spans 13 residues. The V end was cut by 5 bases, the J end by 7 bases, with 14 bases between. Germline CDR1 and CDR2: SEHNR and FQNEAQ (reference sequence). Sequenced input: PBMCs. J is TRBJ1-1 and V is TRBV7-9, with D possibly matching TRBD1 (6 bases). The sequence was obtained from a human donor in good health (CMV status not recorded). Some clones in this sample may be carry-over from other donors' samples. The CDR3 DNA follows: TGTGCCAGCAGCGCTCCTCAGGGGAGTGAAGCTTTCTTT. Protein sequence: CASSAPQGSEAFF.